Each of the 25 T cell receptor beta chains below was sequenced from the same sample in a study of OX40 agonist ivuxolimab in advanced cancers. Libraries came from the immunoSEQ multiplex PCR assay. As stored in TCRdb, this immuneACCESS dataset retains in-frame rearrangements with V and J assigned. A fraction of the clones does not appear; measured against another copy, unresolved V genes explain less than half of the discrepancy, and the remainder lacks a known reason. Recorded for this sample are about 48,000 clones; about 87% of them occurred a single time. Jointly, the top ten make up more than 45% of the sample. The sequenced sample was CD4+ or CD8+ T cells sorted from blood, obtained in a trial of the OX40 agonist ivuxolimab. Receptor source: an adult with an advanced solid tumor such as melanoma, head and neck, liver or kidney cancer.

The CDR3 coding sequence is TGCAGCGTCGGGGGTAGCGGGGAAAAGTATTTT. This translates into CSVGGSGEKYF. The chain couples TRBV29-1 to TRBJ2-3; TRBD2 matches 8 bases. Germline assignment: CDR1 SQVTM and CDR2 ANQGSEA. This CDR3 spans 11 amino acids. V trimming: 6 bases; J trimming: 13 bases; junction bases outside the gene matches: 9.

The chain uses TRBV28 and TRBJ2-1, with 7 nucleotides matching TRBD1. This CDR3 is built from 15 residues. Trimming removed 5 bases from V and 8 bases from J; junction bases left unmatched: 12. In germline, CDR1 is MDHEN, CDR2 SYDVKM. CDR3 loop: CASSNRQGNPHEQFF. CDR3 coding DNA: TGTGCCAGCAGTAATCGACAGGGAAATCCCCATGAGCAGTTCTTC.

This chain uses TRBV7-9 with TRBJ2-1; D is uncertain. With 3 bases removed from V and 2 bases from J, the gap between germline ends came to 11 bases. The CDR3 contains 15 residues. Germline CDR1 is SEHNR and CDR2 is FQNEAQ (reference sequence). CDR3 amino acids: CASSLSTTPYNEQFF. The CDR3 DNA reads TGTGCCAGCAGCTTGAGTACTACCCCCTACAATGAGCAGTTCTTC.

J is TRBJ2-7 and V is TRBV9; possibly TRBD1 for D (7 bases). Looked up from germline, CDR1 is SGDLS and CDR2 is YYNGEE. The CDR3 is made up of 14 amino acids. The ends were cut back, 4 bases at V and 5 bases at J, with 16 bases in the middle. Written as DNA, the CDR3 is TGTGCCAGCAGCACCCGGCAGGGGGGCCACGAGCAGTACTTC. Translating it yields CASSTRQGGHEQYF.

The gene calls are TRBV28 and TRBJ1-1; the D gene is possibly TRBD1 (5 bases). V dropped 5 bases and J dropped 1 base, with 11 bases sitting between them. From germline, CDR1 is MDHEN and CDR2 SYDVKM. The CDR3 extends over 14 amino acids. CDR3 sequence (DNA): TGTGCCAGCAGTGGAATCGACAGGAACACTGAAGCTTTCTTT. Amino acid sequence: CASSGIDRNTEAFF.

V usage is TRBV2 and J usage is TRBJ2-5; D might be TRBD1 (7 bases). V lost 2 bases, J lost 2 bases, and 15 bases lay in between. Looked up from germline, CDR1 is SNHLY and CDR2 is FYNNEI. The CDR3 extends over 16 amino acids. The CDR3 spells CASSERGQAGQETQYF. The CDR3 region has the DNA TGTGCCAGCAGTGAACGCGGACAGGCGGGACAAGAGACCCAGTACTTC.

The gene calls are TRBV9 and TRBJ2-1; 9 bases agree with TRBD2. The CDR3 spans 17 residues. The germline V gene has CDR1 SGDLS and CDR2 YYNGEE. V shed 3 bases, J shed 11 bases, and the junction held 18 bases outside the gene matches. The CDR3 region has the DNA TGTGCCAGCAGCGCCTACCGTACTAGCGGGTATACAATGAAGCAGTTCTTC. Amino acids: CASSAYRTSGYTMKQFF.

The chain is built from TRBV4-3 and TRBJ2-3; D might be TRBD1 (5 bases). Germline V lookup: CDR1 LGHNA, CDR2 YSLEER. This CDR3 contains 13 residues. Trimming left V 4 bases short and J 3 bases short, with 8 bases between. The CDR3 here is CASSRGPTDTQYF. CDR3 nucleotide sequence: TGCGCCAGCAGCCGGGGCCCTACAGATACGCAGTATTTT.

The V and J genes are TRBV11-2 and TRBJ2-7; 7 bases line up with TRBD2. Germline CDR1 and CDR2: SGHAT and FQNNGV. Trimming cost V 3 bases and J 5 bases; bases outside gene matches: 4. The CDR3 loop spans 13 amino acids. Here the CDR3 DNA reads TGTGCCAGCAGCTTCGGCGGGGGAAACGAGCAGTACTTC. Translated, it gives CASSFGGGNEQYF. Looking up the rest from reference TRBV11-2 and TRBJ2-7 gives the full variable domain: EAGVAQSPRYKIIEKRQSVAFWCNPISGHATLYWYQQILGQGPKLLIQFQNNGVVDDSQLPKDRFSAERLKGVDSTLKIQPAKLEDSAVYLCASSFGGGNEQYFGPGTRLTVT.

This rearrangement joins TRBV7-9 to TRBJ2-5, with 8 bases aligning to TRBD2. Germline CDR1 and CDR2: SEHNR and FQNEAQ (reference sequence). V lost 2 bases and J lost 4; bases outside the gene matches: 12. The CDR3 is made up of 17 amino acids. CDR3 sequence (DNA): TGTGCCAGCAGCTTAATTACAGCGGGGGCCCTTGGAGAGACCCAGTACTTC. The encoded protein is CASSLITAGALGETQYF.

As DNA, the CDR3 is TGCGCCAGCAGCCTCAGAGCGGGGGGTGACAGGGCGGCTATGAACACTGAAGCTTTCTTT. As protein: CASSLRAGGDRAAMNTEAFF. This rearrangement joins TRBV4-1 to TRBJ1-1; 7 bases fit TRBD1. V lost 4 bases, J lost 0 bases, and 20 bases stayed unmatched. The CDR3 loop spans 20 amino acids. Germline V CDR1 and CDR2: MGHRA, YSYEKL.

This chain joins TRBV5-8 and TRBJ2-5; no clear D gene. Germline CDR1 reads SGHTS; CDR2 reads YDEGEE. Trimming stripped 0 bases from V and 1 base from J, with 4 bases between. The CDR3 extends over 13 amino acids. CDR3: CASSLGTQETQYF. As DNA, the CDR3 is TGTGCCAGCAGCTTGGGGACCCAAGAGACCCAGTACTTC.

The chain employs TRBV7-6 and TRBJ2-2; the match to TRBD1 covers 9 bases. The CDR3 length is 15 residues. CDR1 and CDR2 (germline): SGHVS, FNYEAQ. J was trimmed by 4 bases and V by 2 bases; bases with no gene match: 2. The chain's CDR3 is CASSLTGGGTGELFF. The CDR3 DNA reads TGTGCCAGCAGCTTAACAGGGGGCGGCACCGGGGAGCTGTTTTTT.

The chain carries TRBV10-3 and TRBJ2-7; 7 bases agree with TRBD1. Germline V gene sequence: CDR1 ENHRY, CDR2 SYGVKD. The CDR3 consists of 15 residues. The V segment lost 0 bases and the J segment 7 bases; nucleotides outside the gene matches: 9. CDR3 residues: CAISESTGASGEQYF. In nucleotides, the CDR3 is TGTGCCATCAGTGAGTCTACAGGGGCGTCCGGGGAGCAGTACTTC.

J is TRBJ2-1 and V is TRBV28, with 10 bases fitting TRBD2. V was pared by 8 bases and J by 5 bases, with 9 bases of the junction left unmatched. CDR1 is MDHEN and CDR2 is SYDVKM in the germline V gene. The CDR3 is 15 amino acids. CDR3 bases: TGTGCCAGCCGCCCGCCCCTAGCGGGGGACAATGAGCAGTTCTTC. It encodes CASRPPLAGDNEQFF.

This clone was recorded a few times. The V call is TRBV4-3, the J call TRBJ1-1; no clear D gene. Deletions cut 2 bases from V and 0 bases from J, with 13 bases between. The CDR3 contains 16 residues. CDR1 and CDR2 (germline): LGHNA, YSLEER. This CDR3 is CASSQFPPPMNTEAFF. The CDR3 coding sequence is TGCGCCAGCAGCCAATTTCCTCCACCAATGAACACTGAAGCTTTCTTT.

The chain is built from TRBV4-2 and TRBJ1-6; D is unresolved. Trimming removed 0 bases at V and 4 bases at J, with 10 bases between. Germline CDR1 and CDR2: LGHNA and YNFKEQ. The CDR3 covers 16 residues. CDR3 residues: CASSQDVAIYNSPLHF. CDR3 nucleotides: TGTGCCAGCAGCCAAGATGTAGCTATATATAATTCACCCCTCCACTTT.

V usage is TRBV11-2 and J usage is TRBJ2-7; 10 positions agree with TRBD1. This CDR3 has 16 residues. Germline lookup yields CDR1 SGHAT and CDR2 FQNNGV. J lost 2 bases, V lost 4 bases, and 8 bases had no gene match. This CDR3 reads CASSSTGDRGTYEQYF. The CDR3 region has the DNA TGTGCCAGCAGCTCAACTGGGGACAGGGGAACCTACGAGCAGTACTTC.

The chain recombines TRBV27 with TRBJ2-2; TRBD2 aligns across 12 bases. Germline V lookup: CDR1 MNHEY, CDR2 SMNVEV (reference sequence). V trimming: 7 bases; J trimming: 7 bases; junction bases outside the gene matches: 4. This CDR3 region has 14 residues. CDR3 in DNA: TGTGCCAGCATGACTAGCGGGGGTCTCGGGGAGCTGTTTTTT. Protein: CASMTSGGLGELFF.

The chain carries TRBV2 and TRBJ2-1, with TRBD1 matching 10 bases. The CDR3 spans 15 residues. The ends lost 8 bases at V and 8 bases at J; junction bases unmatched: 12. Germline assignment: CDR1 SNHLY and CDR2 FYNNEI. CDR3 coding DNA: TGTGCCAGCCAACAGACAGGGGGCGAGGGTGATGAGCAGTTCTTC. It codes for CASQQTGGEGDEQFF. Full variable domain (rest looked up from reference TRBV2 and TRBJ2-1): EPEVTQTPSHQVTQMGQEVILRCVPISNHLYFYWYRQILGQKVEFLVSFYNNEISEKSEIFDDQFSVERPDGSNFTLKIRSTKLEDSAMYFCASQQTGGEGDEQFFGPGTRLTVL.

A single count supports this clone. The gene calls are TRBV19 and TRBJ1-4; no reliable D call. The CDR3 has 16 amino acids. Per the germline V gene, CDR1 is LNHDA and CDR2 is SQIVND (reference sequence). The V and J ends lost 7 bases and 2 bases respectively, with 17 bases between them. The CDR3 sequence: CASTDYRRSTNEKLFF. CDR3 nucleotides: TGTGCCAGTACCGACTACCGGCGTTCTACTAATGAAAAACTGTTTTTT.

This chain connects TRBV4-2 to TRBJ2-1; 12 bases align to TRBD2. This CDR3 is built from 14 residues. J lost 15 bases, V lost 0 bases, and 6 bases had no gene match. CDR1 and CDR2 (germline): LGHNA, YNFKEQ. The CDR3 is CASSQDLAGGYLFF. Written as DNA, the CDR3 is TGTGCCAGCAGCCAAGATCTAGCGGGGGGGTATCTGTTCTTC.

J is TRBJ1-1 and V is TRBV7-9; D unresolved. The germline V and J ends were trimmed by 5 bases and 3 bases, with 16 bases remaining between them. The length of the CDR3 is 15 residues. Germline V CDR1 and CDR2: SEHNR, FQNEAQ (reference sequence). The CDR3 reads CASSALRISDTEAFF. DNA of the CDR3: TGTGCCAGCAGCGCCCTAAGGATTAGTGACACTGAAGCTTTCTTT. The full variable domain, completed using reference TRBV7-9 and TRBJ1-1, is DTGVSQNPRHKITKRGQNVTFRCDPISEHNRLYWYRQTLGQGPEFLTYFQNEAQLEKSRLLSDRFSAERPKGSFSTLEIQRTEQGDSAMYLCASSALRISDTEAFFGQGTRLTVV.

The gene calls are TRBV6-5 and TRBJ1-2; no definite D call. Between the trimmed V and J ends, which lost 0 bases and 7 bases, there was a span of 6 bases. This CDR3 is 12 amino acids long. Per the germline V gene, CDR1 is MNHEY and CDR2 is SVGAGI. The CDR3 coding sequence is TGTGCCAGCAGTTACTCAGGGTTTGGCTACACCTTC. This gives the protein CASSYSGFGYTF.

The chain is built from TRBV7-8 and TRBJ2-7; no definite D call. Germline assignment: CDR1 SGHVS and CDR2 FQNEAQ. Trimming left V 1 base short and J 7 bases short, with 8 bases between. The CDR3 spans 12 residues. In DNA form, the CDR3 reads TGTGCCAGCAGCTTAGAAAGGATTGAGCAGTACTTC. As protein: CASSLERIEQYF. Full variable domain (missing parts from reference TRBV7-8 and TRBJ2-7): GAGVSQSPRYKVAKRGQDVALRCDPISGHVSLFWYQQALGQGPEFLTYFQNEAQLDKSGLPSDRFFAERPEGSVSTLKIQRTQQEDSAVYLCASSLERIEQYFGPGTRLTVT.